The 32 T cell receptor beta chains below all came from one sample that was sequenced in a study of cytomegalovirus exposure and HLA in healthy donors (dated by TCRdb to 2015 to 2018). Library preparation employed the immunoSEQ multiplex PCR assay. A mixture of 60 forward primers for TCR Vbeta segments and 13 reverse primers for TCR Jbeta segments was used in the multiplex PCR. The table was pulled from immuneACCESS by TCRdb, which kept in-frame rearrangements only. Such tables lose some clones; where checked, under half of the loss comes from unresolved V genes, and the rest has no known cause. The sample yields over 150,000 clones; just under 85% were counted once. The ten largest account for 4% to 6% of the sample. Sequencing input: PBMCs. These receptor sequences come from a girl aged 5-17 years in good health and CMV-seropositive.

The chain uses TRBV13 and TRBJ2-4, with 10 bases aligning to TRBD1. The CDR3 extends over 16 amino acids. CDR1 and CDR2 from the germline V gene are PRHDT and FYEKMQ (reference sequence). Trimming cost V 5 bases and J 2 bases; bases outside gene matches: 6. CDR3 sequence: CASSTRDRGPKNIQYF. CDR3 bases: TGTGCCAGCAGCACCCGGGACAGGGGCCCCAAAAACATTCAGTACTTC.

This clone was recorded once. The chain recombines TRBV19 with TRBJ1-1; D is uncertain. V was clipped by 3 bases and J by 4 bases, with 12 bases between them. Looked up from germline, CDR1 is LNHDA and CDR2 is SQIVND (reference sequence). There are 14 residues in the CDR3. CDR3 coding DNA: TGTGCCAGTAGTATCGCCGGGGAAGGCACTGAAGCTTTCTTT. Translating it yields CASSIAGEGTEAFF.

This rearrangement joins TRBV4-2 to TRBJ2-7; D perhaps matches TRBD2 (7 bases). The germline V gene encodes CDR1 LGHNA and CDR2 YNFKEQ. CDR3 size: 19 residues. V gave up 1 base and J gave up 2 bases, with 24 bases separating them. CDR3 loop: CASSQVGGPGEGGAYEQYF. CDR3 DNA sequence: TGTGCCAGCAGCCAAGTGGGAGGCCCCGGAGAGGGGGGGGCCTACGAGCAGTACTTC.

The chain recombines TRBV7-6 with TRBJ1-1; D perhaps matches TRBD1 (6 bases). Germline-derived CDR1 and CDR2 are SGHVS and FNYEAQ. V was clipped by 3 bases and J by 0 bases, with 14 bases between them. CDR3 length equals 16 residues. The CDR3 DNA reads as TGTGCCAGCAGCTTGGTTATAGGACAGTTGAACACTGAAGCTTTCTTT. As protein: CASSLVIGQLNTEAFF.

The chain recombines TRBV9 with TRBJ2-5; 8 bases agree with TRBD2. The CDR3 is 20 residues long. CDR1 and CDR2 (germline): SGDLS, YYNGEE. V shed 0 bases, J shed 0 bases, and the junction held 16 bases outside the gene matches. CDR3 nucleotide sequence: TGTGCCAGCAGCGTAGGTAGGCGGGGGGAAAACCCGATGTACCAAGAGACCCAGTACTTC. It yields the protein CASSVGRRGENPMYQETQYF. The whole variable domain, remainder taken from reference TRBV9 and TRBJ2-5, is DSGVTQTPKHLITATGQRVTLRCSPRSGDLSVYWYQQSLDQGLQFLIQYYNGEERAKGNILERFSAQQFPDLHSELNLSSLELGDSALYFCASSVGRRGENPMYQETQYFGPGTRLLVL.

The rearrangement uses TRBV7-9 and TRBJ1-1, with D perhaps TRBD1 (6 bases). This CDR3 spans 13 amino acids. In germline, CDR1 is SEHNR, CDR2 FQNEAQ (reference sequence). Between the trimmed V and J ends, which lost 5 bases and 6 bases, there was a span of 13 bases. The CDR3 loop is CASSRGGRAEAFF. CDR3 sequence (DNA): TGTGCCAGCAGCAGGGGGGGGAGGGCTGAAGCTTTCTTT.

This chain joins TRBV7-9 and TRBJ1-3; D gene unclear. Trimming cost V 5 bases and J 4 bases, with 12 bases left between them. In germline, CDR1 is SEHNR, CDR2 FQNEAQ (reference sequence). This CDR3 is built from 14 residues. The CDR3 DNA reads TGTGCCAGCAGCCACGGGAGTGGCGGAAACACCATATATTTT. It specifies CASSHGSGGNTIYF.

This clone was recorded once. The rearrangement links TRBV6-6 to TRBJ1-3; TRBD1 agrees at 8 bases. Germline CDR1 MNHNY, CDR2 SVGAGI (reference sequence). The CDR3 spans 16 residues. Trimming removed 2 bases from V and 0 bases from J; junction bases left unmatched: 3. The CDR3 protein is CASSYVGTGSGNTIYF. CDR3 nucleotide sequence: TGTGCCAGCAGTTACGTCGGGACAGGCTCTGGAAACACCATATATTTT.

V usage is TRBV6-1 and J usage is TRBJ1-5, with D unresolved. The CDR3 spans 15 residues. V gave up 6 bases and J gave up 1 base, with 13 bases separating them. Germline V gene lookup returns CDR1 MNHNS and CDR2 SASEGT. CDR3 amino acids: CASSSGLRSNQPQHF. The CDR3 coding sequence is TGTGCCAGCAGCTCCGGCCTGAGGAGCAATCAGCCCCAGCATTTT.

The rearrangement links TRBV7-9 to TRBJ1-4, with D uncertain. Trimming removed 1 base at V and 8 bases at J, with 17 bases between. The CDR3 spans 16 residues. Germline assignment: CDR1 SEHNR and CDR2 FQNEAQ (reference sequence). CDR3 in DNA: TGTGCCAGCAGCTTAGATTTTGGAGGGTTTGAGGAAAAACTGTTTTTT. Its translation is CASSLDFGGFEEKLFF.

The chain recombines TRBV6-5 with TRBJ1-2; perhaps TRBD1 as D (5 bases). Germline lookup yields CDR1 MNHEY and CDR2 SVGAGI. The CDR3 contains 13 residues. The V gene lost 6 bases and the J gene lost 10 bases, with 18 bases spanning the gap. The CDR3 region is CASRDSFMRDYTF. The CDR3 bases are TGTGCCAGCAGAGACAGTTTCATGCGGGACTACACCTTC.

The chain has TRBV13 and TRBJ2-6; 9 bases fit TRBD2. J was trimmed by 0 bases and V by 3 bases; bases with no gene match: 3. The germline V gene has CDR1 PRHDT and CDR2 FYEKMQ (reference sequence). CDR3 length equals 17 residues. Here the CDR3 reads CASSFRSGSSGANVLTF. The CDR3, as DNA: TGTGCCAGCAGCTTCCGTAGCGGGAGCTCTGGGGCCAACGTCCTGACTTTC.

This sequence joins TRBV7-3 and TRBJ2-2; no definite D call. Deletions cut 1 base from V and 7 bases from J, with 7 bases between. CDR1 and CDR2 from the germline V gene are SGHTA and FQGTGA. The CDR3 has 13 residues. CDR3 amino acids: CASSLSAGGELFF. For the CDR3, the DNA is TGTGCCAGCAGCTTAAGTGCAGGCGGGGAGCTGTTTTTT.

This chain connects TRBV5-5 to TRBJ1-5, with unresolved D. Germline V gives CDR1 SGHKS, CDR2 YYEKEE (reference sequence). V was clipped by 5 bases and J by 0 bases, with 6 bases between them. The CDR3 covers 13 residues. The CDR3 DNA sequence: TGTGCCAGCAGTCCCCATAGCAATCAGCCCCAGCATTTT. Translated, it gives CASSPHSNQPQHF.

The V and J genes are TRBV11-3 and TRBJ1-1, with a tentative D call TRBD1 (5 bases). Trimming removed 5 bases from V and 0 bases from J, with 13 bases in between. The CDR3 loop spans 15 amino acids. Germline loops: CDR1 SGHNT, CDR2 YENEEA. DNA for the CDR3: TGTGCCAGCAGCACAGGAAAATCCATGAACACTGAAGCTTTCTTT. It yields the protein CASSTGKSMNTEAFF.

The J gene is TRBJ2-5, the V gene TRBV15; the D gene is possibly TRBD2 (6 bases). Trimming removed 3 bases from V and 11 bases from J, with 16 bases in between. The CDR3 contains 13 residues. Germline V lookup: CDR1 LNHNV, CDR2 YYDKDF (reference sequence). The CDR3 protein is CATSRGGPSEQYF. The CDR3 nucleotides are TGTGCCACCAGCAGGGGAGGTCCCTCTGAGCAGTACTTC.

The V and J genes are TRBV6-6 and TRBJ2-5; D unresolved. CDR1 and CDR2 (germline): MNHNY, SVGAGI (reference sequence). The ends were cut back, 7 bases at V and 1 base at J, with 10 bases in the middle. The CDR3 covers 13 residues. CDR3 amino acids: CASNPVFQETQYF. The CDR3 DNA reads TGTGCCAGCAACCCAGTATTCCAAGAGACCCAGTACTTC.

V is TRBV10-3 and J is TRBJ1-2; a weak D match, TRBD1 (6 bases). Trimming pared 6 bases from V and 3 bases from J, leaving 11 bases between. CDR1 is ENHRY and CDR2 is SYGVKD in the germline V gene. The CDR3 is 13 residues long. The CDR3 reads CAIRPSGDYGYTF. CDR3 DNA sequence: TGTGCCATCAGGCCCTCAGGGGACTATGGCTACACCTTC.

This clone appeared once. The chain combines TRBV5-1 with TRBJ1-1; TRBD1 agrees at 7 bases. This CDR3 comprises 13 residues. The V segment lost 5 bases and the J segment 6 bases; nucleotides outside the gene matches: 7. Germline CDR1 SGHRS, CDR2 YFSETQ. For the CDR3, the DNA is TGCGCCAGCAGAACAGGGGACGAGGCTGAAGCTTTCTTT. Protein product: CASRTGDEAEAFF.

The CDR3 nucleotides are TGTGCCAGCAGTGAACGGCTAGCGGGAACCGCCGAGCAGTACTTC. It specifies CASSERLAGTAEQYF. The V and J genes are TRBV2 and TRBJ2-7; 9 bases map to TRBD2. V trimming: 2 bases; J trimming: 6 bases; junction bases outside the gene matches: 8. CDR3 length equals 15 residues. Germline V CDR1 and CDR2: SNHLY, FYNNEI.

J is TRBJ2-2 and V is TRBV5-8; TRBD2 might be the D (6 bases). The CDR3 runs 17 residues. CDR1 and CDR2 from the germline V gene are SGHTS and YDEGEE. V was shortened by 1 base and J by 2 bases, with 15 bases between the two germline ends. The CDR3 nucleotides read TGTGCCAGCAGCTTGTCCCGTTGGCGGGGAAACACCGGGGAGCTGTTTTTT. It codes for CASSLSRWRGNTGELFF.

This chain joins TRBV11-2 and TRBJ1-2; D ambiguous. V lost 4 bases to trimming and J lost 2 bases, with 17 bases between them. This CDR3 contains 16 residues. The V gene's germline CDR1 is SGHAT and CDR2 FQNNGV. The CDR3 here is CASSSLRGRTNYGYTF. The CDR3 DNA reads as TGTGCCAGCAGCTCCCTTCGAGGGAGAACAAACTATGGCTACACCTTC.

The J gene is TRBJ1-1, the V gene TRBV11-3; possibly TRBD1 for D (5 bases). The germline V gene encodes CDR1 SGHNT and CDR2 YENEEA. The CDR3 runs to 13 residues. Trimming stripped 3 bases from V and 4 bases from J, with 9 bases between. The CDR3 reads CASSLGEATEAFF. CDR3 coding DNA: TGTGCCAGCAGCTTGGGGGAGGCCACTGAAGCTTTCTTT.

The chain carries TRBV27 and TRBJ2-7; the D is unclear. Trimming removed 1 base at V and 3 bases at J, with 13 bases between. Germline loops: CDR1 MNHEY, CDR2 SMNVEV (reference sequence). The CDR3 totals 15 residues. The CDR3 reads CASSLYQVVVYEQYF. The CDR3 DNA reads as TGTGCCAGCAGTTTATATCAGGTTGTGGTCTACGAGCAGTACTTC.

V gene TRBV7-9 combines with J gene TRBJ1-2; D remains unclear. Germline CDR1 is SEHNR and CDR2 is FQNEAQ (reference sequence). This CDR3 region has 15 residues. The V gene lost 1 base and the J gene lost 4 bases, with 13 bases spanning the gap. CDR3 protein: CASSLGWGGVYGYTF. DNA for the CDR3: TGTGCCAGCAGCTTAGGTTGGGGAGGCGTCTATGGCTACACCTTC.

The CDR3 protein is CASSPGDRSYEQYF. CDR3 nucleotides: TGTGCCAGCAGTCCCGGGGACAGGAGCTACGAGCAGTACTTC. V is TRBV28 and J is TRBJ2-7; TRBD1 matches 8 bases. The CDR3 length is 14 residues. The trim removed 5 bases at V and 3 bases at J, leaving 6 bases unmatched. CDR1 and CDR2 from the germline V gene are MDHEN and SYDVKM.

The genes are TRBV7-9 and TRBJ2-5; the match to TRBD2 covers 11 bases. Trimming took 3 bases from V and 5 from J; bases not matched to a gene: 5. Germline V gene data show CDR1 as SEHNR and CDR2 as FQNEAQ (reference sequence). The CDR3 extends over 15 amino acids. CDR3 sequence reads: CASSFTGLAGETQYF. CDR3 nucleotides: TGTGCCAGCAGCTTTACTGGACTAGCGGGCGAGACCCAGTACTTC.

CDR3 DNA: TGTGCCAGCTCCTCCTGGACAGGGCCATACAATGAGCAGTTCTTC. Protein sequence: CASSSWTGPYNEQFF. The chain recombines TRBV7-8 with TRBJ2-1; 8 positions agree with TRBD1. In germline, CDR1 is SGHVS, CDR2 FQNEAQ. Trimming at V came to 8 bases and at J to 4 bases, leaving 10 bases not matched to a gene. This CDR3 region has 15 residues.

The rearrangement joins TRBV6-5 to TRBJ2-2; a weak D match, TRBD1 (5 bases). The V and J ends lost 2 bases and 2 bases respectively, with 9 bases between them. Germline assignment: CDR1 MNHEY and CDR2 SVGAGI. This CDR3 has 15 residues. The CDR3 nucleotides are TGTGCCAGCAGTTACCGACAGCTAAACACCGGGGAGCTGTTTTTT. It codes for CASSYRQLNTGELFF.

The chain combines TRBV6-1 with TRBJ2-3; 8 bases map to TRBD2. The CDR3 is made up of 18 amino acids. V shed 4 bases and J 5 bases; nucleotides not matched to a gene: 17. The germline gives CDR1 MNHNS, CDR2 SASEGT. The CDR3 here is CASSASAGTRTRRDTQYF. The CDR3 nucleotides read TGTGCCAGCAGTGCCTCGGCCGGGACTAGAACCCGGAGAGATACGCAGTATTTT.

This sequence joins TRBV19 and TRBJ2-7, with D tentatively TRBD2 (5 bases). This CDR3 is 15 amino acids long. From germline, CDR1 is LNHDA and CDR2 SQIVND (reference sequence). V was cut by 8 bases and J by 2 bases, with 19 bases left in between. This CDR3 is CASRSLPDFTYEQYF. In DNA form, the CDR3 reads TGTGCCAGTCGAAGCTTGCCGGACTTCACCTACGAGCAGTACTTC. The full variable domain, completed using reference TRBV19 and TRBJ2-7, is DGGITQSPKYLFRKEGQNVTLSCEQNLNHDAMYWYRQDPGQGLRLIYYSQIVNDFQKGDIAEGYSVSREKKESFPLTVTSAQKNPTAFYLCASRSLPDFTYEQYFGPGTRLTVT.

This chain joins TRBV29-1 and TRBJ2-1; TRBD1 agrees at 8 bases. This CDR3 region has 18 residues. The V gene end was trimmed by 3 bases and the J gene end by 5 bases; junction bases not matched to a gene: 18. The germline V gene has CDR1 SQVTM and CDR2 ANQGSEA. This CDR3 reads CSVDIGRQGSTQHNEQFF. The CDR3 nucleotides are TGCAGCGTTGATATCGGGCGACAGGGGTCGACGCAACACAATGAGCAGTTCTTC.